This is a list of T cell receptor beta chains from one sample in a study of neurological immune-mediated disorders. TCRdb passed the 5' RACE reads through MiXCR, listing each CDR3 protein once. This table holds roughly 75,000 distinct CDR3 sequences, just over 2.5% found once. The sequencing input was PBMCs. The source is a woman aged 25 to 39 with multiple sclerosis. Each CDR3 is given with its conserved first and last residue. A D gene is named only where the DNA matches it firmly. Clone size is given for some rows only: seen once, a few or many times, or a class if the clone is expanded.

D: NA
J: TRBJ1-1
V: TRBV12-3/TRBV12-4
size: many
DNA: TGTGCCAGCACTCCTAGGGGGGGGGCTGAAGCTTTCTTT
CDR3: CASTPRGGAEAFF

D: NA
J: TRBJ1-1
V: TRBV5-1
size: many
DNA: TGCGCCAGCAGGCTTCCCGGGAACACTGAAGCTTTCTTT
CDR3: CASRLPGNTEAFF

D: TRBD1
J: TRBJ2-2
V: TRBV5-1
size: many
DNA: TGCGCCAGCAGCTTGGTCCCCGGGACAGCGAACACCGGGGAGCTGTTTTTT
CDR3: CASSLVPGTANTGELFF

D: NA
J: TRBJ2-7
V: TRBV6-5
size: many
DNA: TGTGCCAGCAGGCTACGTTTGGGGGGCCCTATCTACGAGCAGTACTTC
CDR3: CASRLRLGGPIYEQYF

D: NA
J: TRBJ2-3
V: TRBV6-1
size: many
DNA: TGTGCCAGCACCCCGGACCGCTCGCATACGCAGTATTTT
CDR3: CASTPDRSHTQYF

D: NA
J: TRBJ1-1
V: TRBV20-1
size: many
DNA: TGCAGTGCTAGAGAGGGGGCAGCTGAAGCTTTCTTT
CDR3: CSAREGAAEAFF

D: NA
J: TRBJ1-3
V: TRBV7-6
size: many
DNA: TGTGCCAGCAGCCCCCAGCAGGAAAACACCATATATTTT
CDR3: CASSPQQENTIYF

D: TRBD1
J: TRBJ2-1
V: TRBV29-1
size: many
DNA: TGCAGCGTTGAGGGGGACAGAGGCTCCTACAATGAGCAGTTCTTC
CDR3: CSVEGDRGSYNEQFF

D: NA
J: TRBJ1-1
V: TRBV27
size: many
DNA: TGTGCCAGCAGAAGAGTCCAGAACACTGAAGCTTTCTTT
CDR3: CASRRVQNTEAFF

D: TRBD1
J: TRBJ2-3
V: TRBV5-1
size: many
DNA: TGCGCCAGCAGGCTCACCGGGACAGGGGTTGCAGATACGCAGTATTTT
CDR3: CASRLTGTGVADTQYF

D: NA
J: TRBJ2-7
V: TRBV12-3/TRBV12-4
size: many
DNA: TGTGCCAGCTCCAAAGTCGAGGGCTACGAGCAGTACTTC
CDR3: CASSKVEGYEQYF

D: TRBD1
J: TRBJ1-4
V: TRBV7-8
size: many
DNA: TGTGCCAGCAGCTTAGCCCGCCAGGGGGCGCTGGGAAAACTGTTTTTT
CDR3: CASSLARQGALGKLFF

D: NA
J: TRBJ1-2
V: TRBV18
size: many
DNA: TGTGCCAGCTCACCACCTTCCCGGGCCGAGGGAGGCTACACCTTC
CDR3: CASSPPSRAEGGYTF

D: TRBD2
J: TRBJ2-7
V: TRBV20-1
size: many
DNA: TGCAGTGCTATCGGGGCATTAGAGACTAGCGGGGGTTTCTACGAGCAGTACTTC
CDR3: CSAIGALETSGGFYEQYF

D: NA
J: TRBJ1-1
V: TRBV14
size: many
DNA: TGTGCCAGCAGCCAAGGCCCGATTGAAGCTTTCTTT
CDR3: CASSQGPIEAFF

D: TRBD1
J: TRBJ2-7
V: TRBV7-9
size: many
DNA: TGTGCCAGCAGCCGACGGACAGGGGAAGGGTACGAGCAGTACTTC
CDR3: CASSRRTGEGYEQYF

D: NA
J: TRBJ1-1
V: TRBV11-2
size: many
DNA: TGTGCCAGCGGAAGGACGGAGGGCGCTGAAGCTTTCTTT
CDR3: CASGRTEGAEAFF

D: NA
J: TRBJ1-1
V: TRBV7-9
size: many
DNA: TGTGCCAGCGGGAAGGGGAACCTTGAAGCTTTCTTT
CDR3: CASGKGNLEAFF

D: TRBD2
J: TRBJ2-1
V: TRBV5-1
size: many
DNA: TGCGCCAGCAGCATCCTGGGACTAGCGGGAGGTGGTGAGCAGTTCTTC
CDR3: CASSILGLAGGGEQFF

D: NA
J: TRBJ2-7
V: TRBV12-3/TRBV12-4
size: many
DNA: TGTGCCAGCAGTTTGGTTGACGAGCAGTACTTC
CDR3: CASSLVDEQYF

D: NA
J: TRBJ2-1
V: TRBV3-1
size: many
DNA: TGTGCCAGCAGCTCGGTACTAGGGAATGAGCAGTTCTTC
CDR3: CASSSVLGNEQFF

D: NA
J: TRBJ2-1
V: TRBV12-3/TRBV12-4
size: many
DNA: TGTGCCAGCAGTCCTTTGAAGGGGGTCTACAATGAGCAGTTCTTC
CDR3: CASSPLKGVYNEQFF

D: NA
J: TRBJ2-7
V: TRBV7-3
size: many
DNA: TGTGCCAGCAGCCCCCGGGCAGGGGATAGGTCCTACGAGCAGTACTTC
CDR3: CASSPRAGDRSYEQYF

D: TRBD2
J: TRBJ2-3
V: TRBV24-1
size: NA
DNA: TGTGCCACCAGTGCTTCATATCGGGGGACTAGCGCCACAGATACGCAGTATTTT
CDR3: CATSASYRGTSATDTQYF

D: TRBD2
J: TRBJ2-5
V: TRBV5-1
size: many
DNA: TGCGCCAGCAGCTTGGGACTAGCGGGAGCCGAGACCCAGTACTTC
CDR3: CASSLGLAGAETQYF

D: TRBD2
J: TRBJ2-1
V: TRBV12-3/TRBV12-4
size: many
DNA: TGTGCCAGCAGTCCGCGGGCCGGGACTAGCGGGAGGGCCTACAATGAGCAGTTCTTC
CDR3: CASSPRAGTSGRAYNEQFF

D: NA
J: TRBJ2-2
V: TRBV3-1
size: many
DNA: TGTGCCAGCAGTCACAAGCCGAACACCGGGGAGCTGTTTTTT
CDR3: CASSHKPNTGELFF

D: NA
J: TRBJ2-3
V: TRBV9
size: many
DNA: TGTGCCAGCAACCCGGGACCTAGCACAGATACGCAGTATTTT
CDR3: CASNPGPSTDTQYF

D: TRBD1
J: TRBJ1-1
V: TRBV20-1
size: many
DNA: TGCAGTGCTGGTTACAGGGGGATGAACACTGAAGCTTTCTTT
CDR3: CSAGYRGMNTEAFF

D: NA
J: TRBJ2-7
V: TRBV5-6
size: many
DNA: TGTGCCAGCAGCTTACCCGCGATCTCCTACGAGCAGTACTTC
CDR3: CASSLPAISYEQYF

D: NA
J: TRBJ2-3
V: TRBV18
size: many
DNA: TGTGCCAGCTCACCTGATAGCGAGGGGGATACGCAGTATTTT
CDR3: CASSPDSEGDTQYF

D: TRBD1
J: TRBJ1-2
V: TRBV12-3/TRBV12-4
size: many
DNA: TGTGCCAGCAGTTTAGGGGACAGCGGGGATGGCTACACCTTC
CDR3: CASSLGDSGDGYTF

D: TRBD1
J: TRBJ2-1
V: TRBV9
size: many
DNA: TGTGCCAGCAGCGATAGGGACAGAGAGCAGTTCTTC
CDR3: CASSDRDREQFF

D: NA
J: TRBJ2-2
V: TRBV11-2
size: NA
DNA: TGTGCCAGCAGCTTATCTGACGGGGAGCTGTTTTTT
CDR3: CASSLSDGELFF

D: NA
J: TRBJ2-1
V: TRBV29-1
size: many
DNA: TGCAGCGTCCCCCATGGGGAAAACTCCTACAATGAGCAGTTCTTC
CDR3: CSVPHGENSYNEQFF

D: TRBD2
J: TRBJ2-7
V: TRBV7-2
size: many
DNA: TGTGCCAGCAGCTATAGCGGGAGCGTCGAGCAGTACTTC
CDR3: CASSYSGSVEQYF

D: TRBD1
J: TRBJ2-1
V: TRBV20-1
size: many
DNA: TGCAGTGCTAGGCCGGGACAGGGGGGTAATGAGCAGTTCTTC
CDR3: CSARPGQGGNEQFF

D: NA
J: TRBJ2-1
V: TRBV10-2
size: many
DNA: TGCGCCAGCAGGGCCGGGAATAGTCAGGGGTTCTTC
CDR3: CASRAGNSQGFF

D: NA
J: TRBJ2-1
V: TRBV7-2
size: many
DNA: TGTGCCAGCAGCTCGGGACTCCAGGGGTACAATGAGCAGTTCTTC
CDR3: CASSSGLQGYNEQFF

D: NA
J: TRBJ1-2
V: TRBV29-1
size: many
DNA: TGCAGCGTTTGGATCGAGGCCTATGGCTACACCTTC
CDR3: CSVWIEAYGYTF

D: NA
J: TRBJ2-5
V: TRBV27
size: many
DNA: TGTGCCAGTAGTTCCCAAGGGGGAATAGAGACCCAGTACTTC
CDR3: CASSSQGGIETQYF

D: NA
J: TRBJ1-5
V: TRBV6-1
size: many
DNA: TGTGCCAGTACCTGGGACCGGGATAGCAATCAGCCCCAGCATTTT
CDR3: CASTWDRDSNQPQHF

D: NA
J: TRBJ1-2
V: TRBV5-6
size: NA
DNA: TGTGCCAGCAGCTACCGGAGGACCCGAGGGTATGGCTACACCTTC
CDR3: CASSYRRTRGYGYTF

D: NA
J: TRBJ1-1
V: TRBV5-1
size: many
DNA: TGCGCCAGCAGCTTGGCGTCAGCCTTCCCTGAAGCTTTCTTT
CDR3: CASSLASAFPEAFF

D: NA
J: TRBJ1-5
V: TRBV27
size: many
DNA: TGTGCCAGCAGCCCCAGAGGCCGGAACCAGCCCCAGCATTTT
CDR3: CASSPRGRNQPQHF

D: NA
J: TRBJ1-5
V: TRBV27
size: many
DNA: TGTGCCAGCAGACTGGGTGAAGGTCAGCCCCAGCATTTT
CDR3: CASRLGEGQPQHF

D: NA
J: TRBJ2-1
V: TRBV29-1
size: many
DNA: TGCAGCGTTGTGGTTTCCTTCCGCAATGAGCAGTTCTTC
CDR3: CSVVVSFRNEQFF

D: NA
J: TRBJ2-5
V: TRBV9
size: many
DNA: TGTGCCAGCAGCGCGACTGGATACCAAGAGACCCAGTACTTC
CDR3: CASSATGYQETQYF

D: NA
J: TRBJ2-2
V: TRBV5-5
size: many
DNA: TGTGCCAGCAGCCCCGGGACAACGAACACCGGGGAGCTGTTTTTT
CDR3: CASSPGTTNTGELFF

D: NA
J: TRBJ1-1
V: TRBV7-9
size: many
DNA: TGTGCCAGCAGTCTCACGGGGTACACTGAAGCTTTCTTT
CDR3: CASSLTGYTEAFF

D: TRBD1
J: TRBJ2-3
V: TRBV5-1
size: many
DNA: TGCGCCAGCAGCTTCCGCACAGGGGGCTCCACAGATACGCAGTATTTT
CDR3: CASSFRTGGSTDTQYF

D: TRBD1
J: TRBJ2-7
V: TRBV20-1
size: many
DNA: TGCAGTGCTAGATCCCCCTTCATCGGGACAGGGGGATTCTACGAGCAGTACTTC
CDR3: CSARSPFIGTGGFYEQYF

D: NA
J: TRBJ2-3
V: TRBV7-8
size: many
DNA: TGTGCCAGCAGCTCGAACCGGGCCGTCAGAACAGATACGCAGTATTTT
CDR3: CASSSNRAVRTDTQYF

D: NA
J: TRBJ2-7
V: TRBV6-5
size: many
DNA: TGTGCCAGCAGTCCGTCGGGTTGGCGGAGCTCCTACGAGCAGTACTTC
CDR3: CASSPSGWRSSYEQYF

D: NA
J: TRBJ2-3
V: TRBV20-1
size: few
DNA: TGCAGTGCTAGAGATTCCCAGATGACAGATACGCAGTATTTT
CDR3: CSARDSQMTDTQYF

D: TRBD1
J: TRBJ1-5
V: TRBV6-5
size: many
DNA: TGTGCCAGCGGACCGACAGGGGTGAATCAGCCCCAGCATTTT
CDR3: CASGPTGVNQPQHF

D: NA
J: TRBJ1-1
V: TRBV29-1
size: many
DNA: TGCAGCGTTAGAGGGACTGAAGCTTTCTTT
CDR3: CSVRGTEAFF

D: TRBD2
J: TRBJ2-1
V: TRBV25-1
size: many
DNA: TGTGCCAGCACTCGAGGGACTAGCAGACACAATGAGCAGTTCTTC
CDR3: CASTRGTSRHNEQFF